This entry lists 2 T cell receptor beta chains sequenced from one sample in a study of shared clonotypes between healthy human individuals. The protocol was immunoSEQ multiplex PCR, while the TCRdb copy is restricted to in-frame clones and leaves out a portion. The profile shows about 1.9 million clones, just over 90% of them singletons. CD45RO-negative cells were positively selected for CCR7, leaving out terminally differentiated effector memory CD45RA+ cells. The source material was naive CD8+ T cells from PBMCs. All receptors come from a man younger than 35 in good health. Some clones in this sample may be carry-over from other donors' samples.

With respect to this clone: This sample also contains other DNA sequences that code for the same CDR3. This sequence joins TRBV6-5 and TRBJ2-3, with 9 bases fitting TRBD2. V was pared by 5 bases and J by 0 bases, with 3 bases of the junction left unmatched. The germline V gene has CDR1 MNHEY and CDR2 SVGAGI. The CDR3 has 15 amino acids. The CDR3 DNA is TGTGCCAGCAGTCCGCTAGCGGGGAGCACAGATACGCAGTATTTT. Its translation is CASSPLAGSTDTQYF.

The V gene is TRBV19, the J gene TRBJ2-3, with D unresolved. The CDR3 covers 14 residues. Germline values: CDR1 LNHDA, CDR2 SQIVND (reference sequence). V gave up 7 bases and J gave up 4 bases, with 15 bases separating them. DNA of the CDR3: TGTGCCAGTACCTCCCTCGTGGGCTCAGATACGCAGTATTTT. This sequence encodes CASTSLVGSDTQYF.